This entry features one TCR beta chain sequence. The sample originates from a study of blood T cell repertoires in COVID-19. The assay was immunoSEQ multiplex PCR, and TCRdb's table has in-frame clones only and misses some. The table includes fewer than 300,000 clones, about 89% detected once. The receptor was derived from a man in his forties who had recovered from COVID-19. The source material was peripheral blood.

CDR3 sequence reads: CASSLVSTGDEQFF. As DNA, the CDR3 is TGTGCCAGCAGCTTAGTTTCGACCGGGGATGAGCAGTTCTTC. The chain recombines TRBV7-8 with TRBJ2-1; tentative D call: TRBD2 (5 bases). The V end lost 1 base, the J end lost 8 bases, and 12 bases lay between the germline ends. Germline V gene lookup returns CDR1 SGHVS and CDR2 FQNEAQ. This CDR3 is built from 14 residues.